The 9 T cell receptor beta chains below were found in one sample sequenced in a study of blood T cell repertoires in COVID-19 (dated by TCRdb to the early 2020s). The library was generated by the immunoSEQ multiplex PCR assay. TCRdb limited this immuneACCESS table to in-frame rearrangements with V and J called. A share of clones is missing; checked studies link under half to unresolved V genes, and the rest is unexplained. The sample table holds 220,000 or so clones, of which approximately 80% were seen once. Of the sample, 4% to 6% falls within the top ten clones. Specimen: peripheral blood. Every receptor here comes from a woman aged 60-70 years who had recovered from COVID-19.

This chain uses TRBV19 with TRBJ2-5, with TRBD1 matching over 9 bases. J lost 3 bases, V lost 10 bases, and 9 bases had no gene match. Germline-derived CDR1 and CDR2 are LNHDA and SQIVND (reference sequence). This CDR3 is 14 amino acids long. CDR3 nucleotide sequence: TGTGCCACCCGCGCCGGACAGGGGAAAGAGACCCAGTACTTC. It encodes CATRAGQGKETQYF.

J is TRBJ2-7 and V is TRBV29-1; the D gene is possibly TRBD1 (5 bases). Germline V gene data show CDR1 as SQVTM and CDR2 as ANQGSEA. V was cut by 1 base and J by 3 bases, with 13 bases left in between. The CDR3 runs 14 residues. DNA for the CDR3: TGCAGCGTTGAAGCCGCAGGGAAAGACTACGAGCAGTACTTC. Translation gives CSVEAAGKDYEQYF.

As for this clone: No conserved phenylalanine or tryptophan is present at the end of the CDR3, so a read error is the likely explanation. This chain connects TRBV5-5 to TRBJ1-1; possible D gene TRBD1, 6 bases. The CDR3 extends over 16 amino acids. V was cut by 3 bases and J by 3 bases, with 18 bases left in between. CDR1 and CDR2 (germline): SGHKS, YYEKEE (reference sequence). DNA of the CDR3: TGTGCCAGCAGCTCGAGCATACAGGGAGCCCACACTGAAGCTTTCCTT. Translating gives CASSSSIQGAHTEAFL.

The J gene is TRBJ2-1, the V gene TRBV18; D possibly corresponds to TRBD2 (5 bases). CDR1 and CDR2 (germline): KGHSH, LQKENI. CDR3 length equals 14 residues. V was clipped by 7 bases and J by 8 bases, with 18 bases between them. The CDR3 DNA sequence: TGTGCCAGCTTCAGCCTAGCCGGTAGGGATGAGCAGTTCTTC. This sequence encodes CASFSLAGRDEQFF.

The chain joins TRBV19 to TRBJ2-7, with 8 nucleotides matching TRBD2. Trimming removed 4 bases from V and 2 bases from J; junction bases left unmatched: 10. The CDR3 is made up of 16 amino acids. Germline loops: CDR1 LNHDA, CDR2 SQIVND (reference sequence). The CDR3 loop is CASSTGAGLVAYEQYF. The DNA for the CDR3 is TGTGCCAGTAGTACCGGGGCGGGACTAGTGGCCTACGAGCAGTACTTC.

The gene calls are TRBV10-2 and TRBJ1-2; no definite D call. The V end lost 4 bases, the J end lost 2 bases, and 11 bases lay between the germline ends. CDR3 size: 14 residues. Germline assignment: CDR1 WSHSY and CDR2 SAAADI. As DNA, the CDR3 is TGCGCCAGCAGTGGAGTGGTCTCGAACTATGGCTACACCTTC. It is translated as CASSGVVSNYGYTF.

V usage is TRBV19 and J usage is TRBJ1-5; D ambiguous. This CDR3 region has 12 residues. The germline V gene has CDR1 LNHDA and CDR2 SQIVND (reference sequence). The V gene lost 5 bases and the J gene lost 6 bases, with 8 bases spanning the gap. The CDR3 loop reads CASSPYSQPQHF. The CDR3 DNA follows: TGTGCCAGTAGTCCATACTCTCAGCCCCAGCATTTT.

V is TRBV5-1 and J is TRBJ1-2; 9 positions agree with TRBD1. Germline V gene data show CDR1 as SGHRS and CDR2 as YFSETQ. J gave up 2 bases and V 4 bases, and 6 bases lay outside the gene matches. CDR3 length: 15 residues. The CDR3 here is CASSPLQGANYGYTF. CDR3 coding DNA: TGCGCCAGCAGCCCACTACAGGGGGCGAACTATGGCTACACCTTC. Full variable domain (missing parts from reference TRBV5-1 and TRBJ1-2): KAGVTQTPRYLIKTRGQQVTLSCSPISGHRSVSWYQQTPGQGLQFLFEYFSETQRNKGNFPGRFSGRQFSNSRSEMNVSTLELGDSALYLCASSPLQGANYGYTFGSGTRLTVV.

To note about this clone: Mismatch with germline at one junction end may stem from a read error. The chain has TRBV7-7 and TRBJ2-3, with D uncertain. The CDR3 has 14 amino acids. The germline CDR1 and CDR2 sequences are SSHAT and FNYEAQ (reference sequence). The CDR3 loop is CASSPSPGTDTQYF. The CDR3 nucleotides read TGTGCTAGCAGCCCGAGCCCGGGCACAGATACGCAGTATTTT.